What follows describes a single T cell receptor beta chain. At one end the junction does not follow the germline gene, possibly because of a read error. Profiled with immunoSEQ multiplex PCR; TCRdb holds only in-frame clones, not every one. The profile covers more than 20,000 clones, with roughly 88% appearing a single time and about an eighth taken by the ten largest. The data are from a study of control samples from healthy donors and cancer patients. CDR1 is SGHTA and CDR2 is FQGNSA in the germline V gene. CDR3 length: 16 amino acids. The rearrangement uses TRBV7-2 and TRBJ2-3; 8 nucleotides align to TRBD2. Sequenced material: PBMCs. The clonotype comes from a man aged 50 or older with lung cancer. CDR3 nucleotides: TGTGCCAGCAGATTAGGGGCTGGCAGCGGGGGAGATACGCAGTATTTT. It is translated as CASRLGAGSGGDTQYF. The variable domain in full, completed from reference TRBV7-2 and TRBJ2-3, reads GAGVSQSPSNKVTEKGKDVELRCDPISGHTALYWYRQSLGQGLEFLIYFQGNSAPDKSGLPSDRFSAERTGGSVSTLTIQRTQQEDSAVYLCASRLGAGSGGDTQYFGPGTRLTVL.